One sample yielded the 18 T cell receptor beta chains listed below, sequenced in a study of T cell responses to AZD1222 COVID-19 vaccine. This table comes from immunoSEQ multiplex PCR, and its TCRdb copy is limited to in-frame clones, with some not included. The sample has approximately 120,000 clones, 90% seen once. This material consisted of peripheral blood, taken on day 0 of MenACWY control vaccination. All receptors come from an adult in good health.

The J gene is TRBJ2-1, the V gene TRBV15; D remains ambiguous. Germline V gene lookup returns CDR1 LNHNV and CDR2 YYDKDF (reference sequence). Trimming took off 5 bases at V and 5 bases at J, with 16 bases between the two ends. The CDR3 spans 15 residues. The CDR3 here is CATSDVALLNNEQFF. CDR3 nucleotides: TGTGCCACCAGCGATGTAGCCCTGCTCAACAATGAGCAGTTCTTC.

The chain uses TRBV19 and TRBJ2-1, with 9 positions matching TRBD1. The V gene end was trimmed by 5 bases and the J gene end by 3 bases; junction bases not matched to a gene: 2. CDR3 length: 14 amino acids. Germline values: CDR1 LNHDA, CDR2 SQIVND (reference sequence). The CDR3 DNA follows: TGTGCCAGTAGTTTGGGACAGGGCTACAATGAGCAGTTCTTC. Protein sequence: CASSLGQGYNEQFF.

The CDR3: CASSYRDARRGTQYF. The CDR3 DNA sequence: TGTGCCAGCAGTTACCGAGACGCAAGAAGAGGGACCCAGTACTTC. The chain has TRBV6-5 and TRBJ2-5; D gene ambiguous. Germline V lookup: CDR1 MNHEY, CDR2 SVGAGI. The V end lost 2 bases, the J end lost 7 bases, and 17 bases lay between the germline ends. The CDR3 sequence is 15 residues long.

V and J are TRBV11-2 and TRBJ2-1, with D possibly matching TRBD2 (5 bases). Germline lookup yields CDR1 SGHAT and CDR2 FQNNGV. The CDR3 is 14 amino acids. The ends were cut back, 5 bases at V and 7 bases at J, with 15 bases in the middle. The CDR3 spells CASSGWTRGNEQFF. In DNA, the CDR3 is TGTGCCAGCAGCGGGTGGACTCGAGGAAATGAGCAGTTCTTC. The variable domain in full, completed from reference TRBV11-2 and TRBJ2-1, reads EAGVAQSPRYKIIEKRQSVAFWCNPISGHATLYWYQQILGQGPKLLIQFQNNGVVDDSQLPKDRFSAERLKGVDSTLKIQPAKLEDSAVYLCASSGWTRGNEQFFGPGTRLTVL.

The genes are TRBV7-2 and TRBJ2-3; 12 nucleotides agree with TRBD2. Losses at the gene ends were 1 base for V and 6 bases for J; bases not matched to a gene: 5. There are 16 residues in the CDR3. Germline V lookup: CDR1 SGHTA, CDR2 FQGNSA. CDR3 residues: CASSLGLAGAQDTQYF. CDR3 bases: TGTGCCAGCAGCTTAGGACTAGCGGGGGCGCAGGATACGCAGTATTTT.

The V and J genes are TRBV10-1 and TRBJ2-7; D uncertain. CDR3 size: 14 residues. Trimming took 6 bases from V and 4 from J, leaving 16 bases between them. The germline gives CDR1 WNHNN, CDR2 SYGVQD (reference sequence). In DNA, the CDR3 is TGCGCCAGCAGCGACGGTGCGGCCCCTTACGAGCAGTACGTC. Its translation: CASSDGAAPYEQYV.

V is TRBV30 and J is TRBJ2-1; the D is unclear. CDR3 length: 12 amino acids. Germline V CDR1 and CDR2: GTSNPN, SVGIG (reference sequence). V was shortened by 3 bases and J by 8 bases, with 11 bases between the two germline ends. DNA for the CDR3: TGTGCCTGGAGGGCTACGCCTGATGAGCAGTTCTTC. Translating gives CAWRATPDEQFF.

The chain couples TRBV28 to TRBJ2-3, with D possibly called TRBD1 or TRBD2 (6 bases each). The CDR3 extends over 15 amino acids. Germline V gene sequence: CDR1 MDHEN, CDR2 SYDVKM. Trimming shortened V by 3 bases and J by 3 bases, and 13 bases separated the two germline ends. CDR3 region: CASSFRGAPTDTQYF. The CDR3 bases are TGTGCCAGCAGTTTTAGGGGGGCGCCGACAGATACGCAGTATTTT.

V is TRBV10-1 and J is TRBJ1-5; D not resolved. Per the germline V gene, CDR1 is WNHNN and CDR2 is SYGVQD (reference sequence). The CDR3 has 13 amino acids. With 3 bases removed from V and 4 bases from J, the gap between germline ends came to 7 bases. The CDR3 region has the DNA TGCGCCAGCAGTGATTTGGGAAATCAGCCCCAGCATTTT. This sequence encodes CASSDLGNQPQHF.

On this clone: Other DNA sequences in this sample translate to the same CDR3. V and J are TRBV15 and TRBJ2-7, with no clear D. V dropped 3 bases and J dropped 3 bases, with 6 bases sitting between them. This CDR3 has 12 residues. From germline, CDR1 is LNHNV and CDR2 YYDKDF (reference sequence). The CDR3 spells CATSSTSYEQYF. Written as DNA, the CDR3 is TGTGCCACCAGCAGCACGAGCTACGAGCAGTACTTC.

This clone was recorded a few times. This chain uses TRBV7-9 with TRBJ2-2; D is ambiguous. The CDR3 spans 12 residues. Germline CDR1 is SEHNR and CDR2 is FQNEAQ (reference sequence). Between the trimmed V and J ends, which lost 1 base and 7 bases, there was a span of 4 bases. The CDR3 sequence: CASSLGVGELFF. CDR3 bases: TGTGCCAGCAGCTTAGGGGTCGGGGAGCTGTTTTTT. Filled out from reference TRBV7-9 and TRBJ2-2, the complete variable domain reads DTGVSQNPRHKITKRGQNVTFRCDPISEHNRLYWYRQTLGQGPEFLTYFQNEAQLEKSRLLSDRFSAERPKGSFSTLEIQRTEQGDSAMYLCASSLGVGELFFGEGSRLTVL.

The chain employs TRBV2 and TRBJ1-6; D gene ambiguous. Deletions cut 4 bases from V and 1 base from J, with 8 bases between. CDR3 length: 15 residues. Germline V gene lookup returns CDR1 SNHLY and CDR2 FYNNEI. CDR3 nucleotide sequence: TGTGCCAGCAGTGCAGGTTGGTCCTATAATTCACCCCTCCACTTT. This sequence encodes CASSAGWSYNSPLHF. Full variable domain (missing parts from reference TRBV2 and TRBJ1-6): EPEVTQTPSHQVTQMGQEVILRCVPISNHLYFYWYRQILGQKVEFLVSFYNNEISEKSEIFDDQFSVERPDGSNFTLKIRSTKLEDSAMYFCASSAGWSYNSPLHFGNGTRLTVT.

This clone has a single count. This chain links TRBV28 with TRBJ2-5; no reliable D call. V was shortened by 1 base and J by 5 bases, with 11 bases between the two germline ends. CDR3 size: 14 residues. In germline, CDR1 is MDHEN, CDR2 SYDVKM. In DNA form, the CDR3 reads TGTGCCAGCAGTTTATCTCTGGGTCGGGAGACCCAGTACTTC. Its translation: CASSLSLGRETQYF.

V is TRBV7-8 and J is TRBJ1-6, with no clear D. Looked up from germline, CDR1 is SGHVS and CDR2 is FQNEAQ. Trimming left V 5 bases short and J 0 bases short, with 11 bases between. This CDR3 comprises 16 residues. CDR3 amino acids: CASSLGQSSYNSPLHF. In DNA form, the CDR3 reads TGTGCCAGCAGCCTAGGGCAGAGCTCCTATAATTCACCCCTCCACTTT.

The chain joins TRBV5-5 to TRBJ1-5, with D possibly TRBD1 on 5 matching bases. Per the germline V gene, CDR1 is SGHKS and CDR2 is YYEKEE (reference sequence). The length of the CDR3 is 15 residues. V was shortened by 4 bases and J by 2 bases, with 13 bases between the two germline ends. CDR3 sequence (DNA): TGTGCCAGCAGCATCCGGGACGAGGGCAATCAGCCCCAGCATTTT. Amino acids: CASSIRDEGNQPQHF.

The table lists this clone with a count of one. The V call is TRBV6-2 or TRBV6-3, the J call TRBJ2-2; D is uncertain. This CDR3 spans 14 amino acids. V lost 4 bases and J lost 6, with 12 bases in between. The germline V gene has CDR1 MNHEY and CDR2 SVGEGT. The CDR3 here is CASSSPSSPGELFF. The CDR3 nucleotides read TGTGCCAGCAGTTCTCCAAGCTCCCCCGGGGAGCTGTTTTTT.

DNA for the CDR3: TGTGCCAGCAGTGAAGGAGGGCAGGGGAGGAAGCCCCAGCATTTT. Translating it yields CASSEGGQGRKPQHF. V gene TRBV2 combines with J gene TRBJ1-5; D is possibly TRBD1 (6 bases). CDR3 length: 15 residues. Trimming cost V 1 base and J 8 bases, with 15 bases left between them. From germline, CDR1 is SNHLY and CDR2 FYNNEI.

The rearrangement joins TRBV28 to TRBJ1-2; perhaps TRBD1 as D (6 bases). Germline-derived CDR1 and CDR2 are MDHEN and SYDVKM. This CDR3 comprises 12 residues. Trimming took off 4 bases at V and 6 bases at J, with 9 bases between the two ends. The CDR3 DNA sequence: TGTGCCAGCAGTTCTCAGGGGCATGGCTACACCTTC. It translates to CASSSQGHGYTF.